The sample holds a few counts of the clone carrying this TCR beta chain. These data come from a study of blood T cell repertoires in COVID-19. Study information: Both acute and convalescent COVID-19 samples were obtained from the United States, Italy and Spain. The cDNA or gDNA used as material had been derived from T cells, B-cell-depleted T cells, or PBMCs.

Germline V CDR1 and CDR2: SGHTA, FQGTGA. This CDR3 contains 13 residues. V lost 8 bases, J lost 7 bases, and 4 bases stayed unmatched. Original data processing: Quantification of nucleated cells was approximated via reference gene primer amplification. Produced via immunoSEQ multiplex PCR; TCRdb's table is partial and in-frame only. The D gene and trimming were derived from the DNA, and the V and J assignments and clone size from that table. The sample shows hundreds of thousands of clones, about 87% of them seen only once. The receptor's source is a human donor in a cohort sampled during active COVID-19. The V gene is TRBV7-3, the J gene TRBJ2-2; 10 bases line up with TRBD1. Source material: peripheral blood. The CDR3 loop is CASGTGVGGELFF. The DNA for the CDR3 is TGTGCCAGCGGGACAGGGGTTGGCGGGGAGCTGTTTTTT.